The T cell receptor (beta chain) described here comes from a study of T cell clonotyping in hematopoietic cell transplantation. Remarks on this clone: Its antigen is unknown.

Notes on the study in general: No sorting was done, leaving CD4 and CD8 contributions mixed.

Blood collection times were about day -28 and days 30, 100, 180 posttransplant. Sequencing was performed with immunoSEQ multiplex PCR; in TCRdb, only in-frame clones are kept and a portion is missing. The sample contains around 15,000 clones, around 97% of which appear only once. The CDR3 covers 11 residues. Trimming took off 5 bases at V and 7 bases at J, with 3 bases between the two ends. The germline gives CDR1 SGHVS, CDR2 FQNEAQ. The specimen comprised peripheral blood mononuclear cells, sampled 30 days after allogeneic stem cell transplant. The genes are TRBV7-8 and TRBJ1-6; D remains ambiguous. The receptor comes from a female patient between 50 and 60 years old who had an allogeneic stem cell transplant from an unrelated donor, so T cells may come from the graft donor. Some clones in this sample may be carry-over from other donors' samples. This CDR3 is CASSQNSPLHF. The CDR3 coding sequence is TGTGCCAGCAGCCAAAATTCACCCCTCCACTTT.